The T cell receptor beta chain described here comes from a study of OX40 agonist ivuxolimab in advanced cancers. Study in general: Partial responses were achieved by three patients: one hepatocellular carcinoma, two cutaneous melanoma.

The data were produced by immunoSEQ multiplex PCR, yet TCRdb's version contains in-frame clones alone and is incomplete. This repertoire shows roughly 67,000 clones, 80% to 90% found once; its top ten account for 1.5% to 2%. Study-wide findings and caveats: Those patients achieving a partial response at 0.1-3.0 mg/kg showed among the lowest clonal expansion.

With respect to this clone: Antigen: not known.

V lost 2 bases to trimming and J lost 3 bases, with 9 bases between them. The CDR3 length is 14 residues. Germline V gene sequence: CDR1 SGHTS, CDR2 YDEGEE. The clonotype originates from an adult with an advanced solid tumor such as melanoma, head and neck, liver or kidney cancer. The sample was CD4+ or CD8+ T cells sorted from blood, taken in a trial of the OX40 agonist ivuxolimab. This chain uses TRBV5-8 with TRBJ1-5; D remains ambiguous. The CDR3 reads CASSFPGHNQPQHF. In DNA, the CDR3 is TGTGCCAGCAGCTTCCCGGGCCACAATCAGCCCCAGCATTTT. Supplemented by reference TRBV5-8 and TRBJ1-5, the full variable domain reads EAGVTQSPTHLIKTRGQQATLRCSPISGHTSVYWYQQALGLGLQFLLWYDEGEERNRGNFPPRFSGRQFPNYSSELNVNALELEDSALYLCASSFPGHNQPQHFGDGTRLSIL.